This T cell receptor beta chain was sequenced in a study of blood T cell repertoires in COVID-19. Sequenced by immunoSEQ multiplex PCR; TCRdb stores in-frame clones only, minus some. Of roughly 350,000 clones listed, around nine tenths are singletons. Germline CDR1 is PRHDT and CDR2 is FYEKMQ (reference sequence). V lost 4 bases and J lost 1, with 10 bases in between. The length of the CDR3 is 14 residues. This clone was seen only once. The material sequenced was peripheral blood. This receptor was identified in a woman between 65 and 79 years old with COVID-19, enrolled during active disease. The chain couples TRBV13 to TRBJ2-5; possibly TRBD2 for D (6 bases). The CDR3 sequence: CASSSRDFQETQYF. The CDR3 bases are TGTGCCAGCAGCTCCAGGGACTTCCAAGAGACCCAGTACTTC.